This is a list of T cell receptor beta chains from one sample in a study of blood T cell repertoires in COVID-19. Generated by immunoSEQ multiplex PCR, the TCRdb table keeps only in-frame clones and is missing some. The sample carries approximately 170,000 clones, around 80% recorded once. The sequenced material came from PBMCs or T cells enriched from blood (not recorded which). These receptors were collected from a man aged 50 to 60 who had recovered from COVID-19. Each CDR3 is given with its conserved first and last residue. The D gene is left open where the match is weak. Size is stated for part of the rows, as once, few or many counts, or as a class when the clone is expanded.

CASSWAGGSYEQYF,TGTGCCAGCAGTTGGGCCGGGGGTTCTTACGAGCAGTACTTC,.,.,TRBJ2-7,TRBV28,14
CASSPYRGATNEKLFF,TGTGCCAGCAGCCCGTACAGGGGCGCAACTAATGAAAAACTGTTTTTT,few,TRBD1,TRBJ1-4,TRBV5-4,16
CASSLELATGPYNEQFF,TGTGCCAGCAGCTTAGAACTCGCGACAGGCCCCTACAATGAGCAGTTCTTC,.,.,TRBJ2-1,TRBV7-9,17
CASSYRLAGGIQYF,TGTGCCAGCAGTTATCGACTAGCCGGGGGCATTCAGTACTTC,.,TRBD2,TRBJ2-4,TRBV28,14
CASNGLVGDEQFF,TGTGCCAGCAACGGACTAGTCGGCGATGAGCAGTTCTTC,.,TRBD2,TRBJ2-1,TRBV6-5,13
CASRPSGAVNEQYF,TGTGCCAGCAGGCCCTCCGGTGCTGTCAACGAGCAGTACTTC,.,.,TRBJ2-7,TRBV2,14
CASSTTGLQPQHF,TGTGCCAGTAGCACGACAGGGTTGCAGCCCCAGCATTTT,.,TRBD1,TRBJ1-5,TRBV19,13
CASSRGGGNQPQHF,TGTGCCAGCTCTCGAGGGGGTGGCAATCAGCCCCAGCATTTT,.,.,TRBJ1-5,TRBV18,14
CASRRTDEKLFF,TGTGCCAGCCGGAGAACGGATGAAAAACTGTTTTTT,.,.,TRBJ1-4,TRBV2,12
CAISERKILAANTDTQYF,TGTGCCATCAGTGAGCGAAAAATACTAGCGGCGAACACAGATACGCAGTATTTT,.,TRBD2,TRBJ2-3,TRBV10-3,18
CASSPGSYNEQFF,TGTGCCAGCAGCCCCGGCTCCTACAATGAGCAGTTCTTC,.,.,TRBJ2-1,TRBV7-2,13
CASSLTQGNTIYF,TGTGCCAGCAGTTTAACTCAGGGGAACACCATATATTTT,.,.,TRBJ1-3,TRBV12-3/TRBV12-4,13
CASSVGQGSPYEQYF,TGTGCCAGCAGCGTAGGACAGGGGAGTCCCTACGAGCAGTACTTC,.,TRBD1,TRBJ2-7,TRBV9,15
CASRWGEETQYF,TGCGCCAGCAGATGGGGAGAAGAGACCCAGTACTTC,.,.,TRBJ2-5,TRBV5-1,12
CASSYSGTGRSEAFF,TGTGCCAGCAGTTACTCGGGGACAGGGAGGTCTGAAGCTTTCTTT,.,TRBD1,TRBJ1-1,TRBV6-5,15
CASSTGYSTQVQYF,TGCGCCAGCAGCACTGGATACAGTACCCAGGTTCAGTATTTT,.,.,TRBJ2-3,TRBV5-1,14
CASSMSSGFGYGYTF,TGTGCCAGTAGTATGTCCTCCGGGTTTGGCTATGGCTACACCTTC,.,.,TRBJ1-2,TRBV19,15
CASSPSRGYNEQFF,TGTGCCAGCAGCCCCAGCCGGGGTTACAATGAGCAGTTCTTC,.,.,TRBJ2-1,TRBV7-8,14
CAWGDRGGEQYF,TGTGCCTGGGGGGATCGGGGGGGTGAGCAGTACTTC,.,TRBD2,TRBJ2-7,TRBV30,12
CASSPPGAREAGELFF,TGTGCCAGCTCCCCGCCCGGAGCGAGGGAGGCCGGGGAGCTGTTTTTT,.,.,TRBJ2-2,TRBV18,16